This TCR beta chain was found in a study of T cell changes during pregnancy in multiple sclerosis. Sequencing was performed with immunoSEQ multiplex PCR; in TCRdb, only in-frame clones are kept and a portion is missing. The table lists approximately 40,000 clones, 88% of them singletons. CDR1 MNHEY and CDR2 SVGAGI come from the germline V gene. This CDR3 region has 15 residues. Trimming shortened V by 0 bases and J by 2 bases, and 11 bases separated the two germline ends. The V call is TRBV6-5, the J call TRBJ2-7; D uncertain. The sample was CD4+ T cells from peripheral blood mononuclear cells, taken in the second trimester of pregnancy. The origin of this receptor is a female donor with multiple sclerosis, enrolled in a pregnancy study. As DNA, the CDR3 is TGTGCCAGCAGTTACTCGTTTGGCAAGACCTACGAGCAGTACTTC. This encodes CASSYSFGKTYEQYF.